The rows below give T cell receptor beta chains drawn from one sample of a study. From the 5' RACE reads, TCRdb called clonotypes with MiXCR, one entry per CDR3 protein. In the table there are around 37,000 distinct CDR3 sequences, roughly 27% of which are singletons. Sample: memory CD4+ T cells sorted from a lymph node. Every receptor here comes from a female donor with breast cancer. Each CDR3 is given with its conserved first and last residue. Each record gives: CDR3 DNA, CDR3 protein, V gene, clone size, D gene, J gene. The D gene is left open where the match is weak. Expanded clones are given a class, and other clones once, few, many or no size at all.

cdr3_nt: TGTGCCAGCAAGAAGTCTAGCACAGATACGCAGTATTTT
cdr3_aa: CASKKSSTDTQYF
v_call: TRBV3-1
clone_size: once
d_call: -
j_call: TRBJ2-3

cdr3_nt: TGTGCCAGCAGCGGAGAGGATAGATTCCCGGTTTTC
cdr3_aa: CASSGEDRFPVF
v_call: TRBV7-3
clone_size: few
d_call: -
j_call: TRBJ2-1

cdr3_nt: TGCAGTGCTAGAGATCACAGCGGGAGGGCCGGGTACAATGAGCAGTTCTTC
cdr3_aa: CSARDHSGRAGYNEQFF
v_call: TRBV20-1
clone_size: few
d_call: TRBD2
j_call: TRBJ2-1

cdr3_nt: TGTGCCAGCAGCGTCGGAAACAATGAGCAGTTCTTC
cdr3_aa: CASSVGNNEQFF
v_call: TRBV9
clone_size: -
d_call: -
j_call: TRBJ2-1

cdr3_nt: TGTGCCAGCAGCCAATCCGGGGCTAGCGGGGGAAGAAATGAGCAGTTCTTC
cdr3_aa: CASSQSGASGGRNEQFF
v_call: TRBV3-1
clone_size: -
d_call: TRBD2
j_call: TRBJ2-1

cdr3_nt: TGTGCCAGCAGCCCAAGACAGGGGAGGAACAATGAGCAGTTCTTC
cdr3_aa: CASSPRQGRNNEQFF
v_call: TRBV7-3
clone_size: -
d_call: TRBD1
j_call: TRBJ2-1

cdr3_nt: TGCGCCAGCAGGTGGGACGATAACTATGGCTACACCTTC
cdr3_aa: CASRWDDNYGYTF
v_call: TRBV5-1
clone_size: -
d_call: -
j_call: TRBJ1-2

cdr3_nt: TGTGCCACCAGCCGGGACAGGGGTTACGAGCAGTACTTC
cdr3_aa: CATSRDRGYEQYF
v_call: TRBV15
clone_size: once
d_call: TRBD1
j_call: TRBJ2-7

cdr3_nt: TGTGCCAGCAGCCAAGATACTAGCGGGGGTCAAGAGACCCAGTACTTC
cdr3_aa: CASSQDTSGGQETQYF
v_call: TRBV4-2
clone_size: -
d_call: TRBD2
j_call: TRBJ2-5

cdr3_nt: TGTGCCAGCAGCTTAGTAGGAGCGCGCACAGATACGCAGTATTTT
cdr3_aa: CASSLVGARTDTQYF
v_call: TRBV7-9
clone_size: few
d_call: -
j_call: TRBJ2-3

cdr3_nt: TGCAGTGCTAGATCCAGTTACACAGATACGCAGTATTTT
cdr3_aa: CSARSSYTDTQYF
v_call: TRBV20-1
clone_size: few
d_call: -
j_call: TRBJ2-3

cdr3_nt: TGCAGCGTAACACCCTCAGATCTCCTGAACACTGAAGCTTTCTTT
cdr3_aa: CSVTPSDLLNTEAFF
v_call: TRBV29-1
clone_size: few
d_call: -
j_call: TRBJ1-1

cdr3_nt: TGCAGCGTTGTGGGAGGACCGCAAGAGACCCAGTACTTC
cdr3_aa: CSVVGGPQETQYF
v_call: TRBV29-1
clone_size: few
d_call: -
j_call: TRBJ2-5

cdr3_nt: TGTGCCATCAGTGAGTCGGGCATAGACTACGAGCAGTACTTC
cdr3_aa: CAISESGIDYEQYF
v_call: TRBV10-3
clone_size: few
d_call: -
j_call: TRBJ2-7

cdr3_nt: TGTGCCAGCAGCTTACCGGGGGCCCTCTGGTCACCCCTCCACTTT
cdr3_aa: CASSLPGALWSPLHF
v_call: TRBV7-2
clone_size: many
d_call: -
j_call: TRBJ1-6

cdr3_nt: TGTGCCAGCAGTGAAGGCCTGGGAAACACCATATATTTT
cdr3_aa: CASSEGLGNTIYF
v_call: TRBV6-1
clone_size: -
d_call: -
j_call: TRBJ1-3

cdr3_nt: TGTGCCAGCAGCTTATGGGCCGTCGGGGAGACCCAGTACTTC
cdr3_aa: CASSLWAVGETQYF
v_call: TRBV7-9
clone_size: few
d_call: -
j_call: TRBJ2-5

cdr3_nt: TGCGCCAGCAAACCAAAGACAGGGTTGAAGTACGAGCAGTACTTC
cdr3_aa: CASKPKTGLKYEQYF
v_call: TRBV5-1
clone_size: -
d_call: TRBD1
j_call: TRBJ2-7

cdr3_nt: TGTGCCAGCGAGGGGGGCGGAGGCACCGGGGAGCTGTTTTTT
cdr3_aa: CASEGGGGTGELFF
v_call: TRBV28
clone_size: few
d_call: -
j_call: TRBJ2-2

cdr3_nt: TGCAGTGCTAGAGACCGGGACAGGGCCAATCAGCCCCAGCATTTT
cdr3_aa: CSARDRDRANQPQHF
v_call: TRBV20-1
clone_size: few
d_call: TRBD1
j_call: TRBJ1-5

cdr3_nt: TGTGCCAGCAGTGAAGCACAGGGGGCGGCCTATAGCAATCAGCCCCAGCATTTT
cdr3_aa: CASSEAQGAAYSNQPQHF
v_call: TRBV6-1
clone_size: -
d_call: TRBD1
j_call: TRBJ1-5

cdr3_nt: TGTGCCAGCAGCTTAGGGTTGGGGGAAACTGAAGCTTTCTTT
cdr3_aa: CASSLGLGETEAFF
v_call: TRBV7-9
clone_size: few
d_call: -
j_call: TRBJ1-1

cdr3_nt: TGCGCCAGCAGCCGGGACAGCACTGAAGCTTTCTTT
cdr3_aa: CASSRDSTEAFF
v_call: TRBV4-1
clone_size: medium-sized
d_call: TRBD1
j_call: TRBJ1-1

cdr3_nt: TGTGCCAGTATGCCCAGTTATAGCAATCAGCCCCAGCATTTT
cdr3_aa: CASMPSYSNQPQHF
v_call: TRBV19
clone_size: once
d_call: -
j_call: TRBJ1-5

cdr3_nt: TGTGCCAGCAGCTTAGGGGGGGAAGCGACCCAGTACTTC
cdr3_aa: CASSLGGEATQYF
v_call: TRBV7-8
clone_size: few
d_call: -
j_call: TRBJ2-5

cdr3_nt: TGTGCCAGCAGTTCTAAGGGTACTACCACCTACGAGCAGTACTTC
cdr3_aa: CASSSKGTTTYEQYF
v_call: TRBV27
clone_size: -
d_call: -
j_call: TRBJ2-7

cdr3_nt: TGTGCCAGCAGTCTTAGACAGGTTGGACTCACAGATACGCAGTATTTT
cdr3_aa: CASSLRQVGLTDTQYF
v_call: TRBV12-3/TRBV12-4
clone_size: once
d_call: -
j_call: TRBJ2-3

cdr3_nt: TGCAGTGCGGCCGGGACTAGCGGCACAGATACGCAGTATTTT
cdr3_aa: CSAAGTSGTDTQYF
v_call: TRBV20-1
clone_size: few
d_call: TRBD2
j_call: TRBJ2-3

cdr3_nt: TGTGCCAGCGCCTTGGGACAGGGAGTAGCGTGGGATGAAAAACTGTTTTTT
cdr3_aa: CASALGQGVAWDEKLFF
v_call: TRBV28
clone_size: -
d_call: TRBD1
j_call: TRBJ1-4

cdr3_nt: TGTGCCATCATGGGGACAGGCGGGCACACTGAAGCTTTCTTT
cdr3_aa: CAIMGTGGHTEAFF
v_call: TRBV10-3
clone_size: few
d_call: TRBD1
j_call: TRBJ1-1

cdr3_nt: TGCGCCAGCAGCCCAAACACAGATACGCAGTATTTT
cdr3_aa: CASSPNTDTQYF
v_call: TRBV5-1
clone_size: -
d_call: -
j_call: TRBJ2-3

cdr3_nt: TGCAGCGTTGTGGTCAGTCAAGAGACCCAGTACTTC
cdr3_aa: CSVVVSQETQYF
v_call: TRBV29-1
clone_size: -
d_call: -
j_call: TRBJ2-5

cdr3_nt: TGCAGTGCTGGAGGGATCACAGGGGGGTTCGATTCACCCCTCCACTTT
cdr3_aa: CSAGGITGGFDSPLHF
v_call: TRBV20-1
clone_size: -
d_call: TRBD1
j_call: TRBJ1-6

cdr3_nt: TGCAGTGCGACCCAGGGAGGTCCGAATGAGCAGTTCTTC
cdr3_aa: CSATQGGPNEQFF
v_call: TRBV20-1
clone_size: once
d_call: -
j_call: TRBJ2-1

cdr3_nt: TGTGCCAGCAGGATTCGTGACAGAGTGGAGACCCAGTACTTC
cdr3_aa: CASRIRDRVETQYF
v_call: TRBV6-1
clone_size: -
d_call: -
j_call: TRBJ2-5

cdr3_nt: TGCAGTGCTTTTGACGCACGGGGCCAACGCACAGATACGCAGTATTTT
cdr3_aa: CSAFDARGQRTDTQYF
v_call: TRBV20-1
clone_size: -
d_call: -
j_call: TRBJ2-3

cdr3_nt: TGCAGCGTTGAGGTGGTTCGAAATCAGCCCCAGCATTTT
cdr3_aa: CSVEVVRNQPQHF
v_call: TRBV29-1
clone_size: -
d_call: -
j_call: TRBJ1-5

cdr3_nt: TGTGCCAGCAGTTACTCGATGTCTTCGTACGAGCAGTACTTC
cdr3_aa: CASSYSMSSYEQYF
v_call: TRBV6-2/TRBV6-3
clone_size: -
d_call: -
j_call: TRBJ2-7

cdr3_nt: TGTGCCAGCAGCCCCGACCGCTCCTACGAGCAGTACTTC
cdr3_aa: CASSPDRSYEQYF
v_call: TRBV6-5
clone_size: few
d_call: -
j_call: TRBJ2-7

cdr3_nt: TGTGCCAGCAGTAGGACTAGCGTTTCATACAATGAGCAGTTCTTC
cdr3_aa: CASSRTSVSYNEQFF
v_call: TRBV12-3/TRBV12-4
clone_size: -
d_call: TRBD2
j_call: TRBJ2-1

cdr3_nt: TGTGCCAGCAGTGTACCGGCCCAAGAGACCCAGTACTTC
cdr3_aa: CASSVPAQETQYF
v_call: TRBV2
clone_size: -
d_call: -
j_call: TRBJ2-5

cdr3_nt: TGTGCCAGCAGCGTCGACCAGGACATCGGGGAGCTGTTTTTT
cdr3_aa: CASSVDQDIGELFF
v_call: TRBV9
clone_size: -
d_call: -
j_call: TRBJ2-2

cdr3_nt: TGCAGCGTTAATCGGGTGCGTCAACCTTTCTTT
cdr3_aa: CSVNRVRQPFF
v_call: TRBV29-1
clone_size: few
d_call: -
j_call: TRBJ1-1

cdr3_nt: TGTGCCAGCGATCCCGACAGGGGCTATGGCTACACCTTC
cdr3_aa: CASDPDRGYGYTF
v_call: TRBV6-1
clone_size: few
d_call: TRBD1
j_call: TRBJ1-2

cdr3_nt: TGCGCCAGCAGCTTGGCCGGGGCCAGGTCCTACGAGCAGTACTTC
cdr3_aa: CASSLAGARSYEQYF
v_call: TRBV5-1
clone_size: many
d_call: -
j_call: TRBJ2-7

cdr3_nt: TGTGCCAACAGCGTGTGGGGGGCGGCAGATACGCAGTATTTT
cdr3_aa: CANSVWGAADTQYF
v_call: TRBV9
clone_size: -
d_call: -
j_call: TRBJ2-3

cdr3_nt: TGTGCCAGCAGTTTCGACGGGGGGCTGGAGACCCAGTACTTC
cdr3_aa: CASSFDGGLETQYF
v_call: TRBV6-5
clone_size: -
d_call: -
j_call: TRBJ2-5

cdr3_nt: TGTGCCAGCAGCCTAAGGACCGGGGAGCTGTTTTTT
cdr3_aa: CASSLRTGELFF
v_call: TRBV3-1
clone_size: -
d_call: -
j_call: TRBJ2-2

cdr3_nt: TGCAGCACCTTGGGGGGAAGAAACCAAGAGACCCAGTACTTC
cdr3_aa: CSTLGGRNQETQYF
v_call: TRBV29-1
clone_size: few
d_call: -
j_call: TRBJ2-5

cdr3_nt: TGTGCCAGCAGTTCGCTCAGGGGATCTGGGGCCAACGTCCTGACTTTC
cdr3_aa: CASSSLRGSGANVLTF
v_call: TRBV6-6
clone_size: -
d_call: -
j_call: TRBJ2-6

cdr3_nt: TGTGCCAGCAGGGAACTAGCGGGAGGCCAAGAGACCCAGTACTTC
cdr3_aa: CASRELAGGQETQYF
v_call: TRBV6-2/TRBV6-3
clone_size: -
d_call: TRBD2
j_call: TRBJ2-5

cdr3_nt: TGTGCCAGCAGCCCGGCGAGCCAAGCCGGGGAGCTGTTTTTT
cdr3_aa: CASSPASQAGELFF
v_call: TRBV5-5
clone_size: -
d_call: -
j_call: TRBJ2-2

cdr3_nt: TGTGCCAGCAGCTTAGTAGCTAGCGGGAGAACAGATACGCAGTATTTT
cdr3_aa: CASSLVASGRTDTQYF
v_call: TRBV7-3
clone_size: few
d_call: TRBD2
j_call: TRBJ2-3

cdr3_nt: TGTGCCAGCAGTTCGCGGGGGGCCTCCTACAATGAGCAGTTCTTC
cdr3_aa: CASSSRGASYNEQFF
v_call: TRBV6-5
clone_size: medium-sized
d_call: TRBD2
j_call: TRBJ2-1

cdr3_nt: TGTGCCAGCTCACCTGGACTTGGGGTCATCTCCGGGGAGCTGTTTTTT
cdr3_aa: CASSPGLGVISGELFF
v_call: TRBV18
clone_size: few
d_call: -
j_call: TRBJ2-2